This TCR beta chain stems from a study of CD8+ T cells in alopecia areata. Study-level background: Tofacitinib lasted 6 to 18 months, then 6 months off drug. Severity was scored as percentage of affected scalp area in treated patients.

This sample's treatment: oral pan-JAK inhibitor, 5-10 mg twice daily. Peripheral blood samples and lesional scalp punch biopsies were obtained from alopecia areata patients. Germline loops: CDR1 SQVTM, CDR2 ANQGSEA. Germline trimming cut 0 bases from V and 5 bases from J; bases unmatched to any gene: 7. This CDR3 spans 15 amino acids. The authors extracted RNA and reverse transcribed it into cDNA as the sequencing template. The protocol was immunoSEQ multiplex PCR, while the TCRdb copy is restricted to in-frame clones and leaves out a portion. The data hold fewer than 150,000 clones, with 80% to 90% observed a single time.

The sequenced sample was CD8+ T cells sorted from blood, obtained at week 4, from a patient treated with tofacitinib. The chain is built from TRBV29-1 and TRBJ1-1, with TRBD1 identical over 9 bases. This sequence was found in a human donor with alopecia areata. CDR3 region: CSVEDRTGVWTEAFF. CDR3 coding DNA: TGCAGCGTTGAAGATCGGACAGGGGTATGGACTGAAGCTTTCTTT.